This is a list of T cell receptor beta chains from one sample in a study of cytomegalovirus exposure and HLA in healthy donors. The data were produced by immunoSEQ multiplex PCR, yet TCRdb's version contains in-frame clones alone and is incomplete. The sample holds about 160,000 clones, around 82% seen once. Sequenced: PBMCs. All receptors derive from a male donor in good health and CMV-seronegative. The CDR3 runs from the conserved cysteine through the conserved F or W. The D gene is left open where the match is weak. Only part of the rows carry a size: once, few, many, or a class if the clone is expanded.

j_call d_call v_call clone_size cdr3_aa cdr3_nt
TRBJ2-1 - TRBV7-2 - CASSLGGGGPYNEQFF TGTGCCAGCAGCTTAGGGGGCGGTGGACCCTACAATGAGCAGTTCTTC
TRBJ2-3 - TRBV2 - CASSTRAFEGTQYF TGTGCCAGCAGTACTAGAGCCTTCGAGGGTACGCAGTATTTT
TRBJ1-4 TRBD1 TRBV19 - CASTRQGLEKLFF TGTGCCAGTACCCGACAGGGTTTAGAAAAACTGTTTTTT
TRBJ2-3 TRBD1 TRBV10-2 - CASSGSGQLTDTQYF TGCGCCAGCAGTGGGTCGGGACAGCTCACAGATACGCAGTATTTT
TRBJ2-7 TRBD1 TRBV29-1 - CSVEAPRPGGYEQYF TGCAGCGTTGAAGCGCCCCGGCCAGGGGGCTACGAGCAGTACTTC
TRBJ1-1 - TRBV27 - CASSPQMNTEAFF TGTGCCAGCAGTCCCCAGATGAACACTGAAGCTTTCTTT
TRBJ1-1 - TRBV10-3 - CAIRGGLTNTEAFF TGTGCCATCAGGGGGGGGTTGACGAACACTGAAGCTTTCTTT
TRBJ1-6 TRBD1 TRBV5-4 once CASSSGTGAPNSPLHF TGTGCCAGCAGCTCCGGGACAGGAGCACCAAATTCACCCCTCCACTTT
TRBJ2-7 TRBD1 TRBV10-3 - CAISKQTGLVYEQYF TGTGCCATCAGTAAACAGACAGGGCTAGTTTACGAGCAGTACTTC
TRBJ1-2 - TRBV21-1 - CASSKVRGAGDYGYTF TGTGCCAGCAGCAAAGTGAGAGGGGCGGGGGACTATGGCTACACCTTC
TRBJ2-7 - TRBV4-1 - CASSQLPGGRFSYEQYF TGCGCCAGCAGCCAGCTCCCAGGGGGGCGCTTCTCCTACGAGCAGTACTTC
TRBJ2-7 TRBD1 TRBV6-5 - CASSLYRGLSYEQYF TGTGCCAGCAGTTTATACAGGGGGCTCTCCTACGAGCAGTACTTC
TRBJ2-5 - TRBV6-6 - CASSYVARAGETQYF TGTGCCAGCAGTTACGTGGCTAGGGCGGGGGAGACCCAGTACTTC
TRBJ2-5 - TRBV28 few CAARGGGSLETQYF TGTGCCGCAAGAGGGGGGGGGAGCCTCGAGACCCAGTACTTC
TRBJ2-7 TRBD2 TRBV7-3 - CASSLSGGSHYEQYF TGTGCCAGCAGCCTTAGCGGGGGGTCACACTACGAGCAGTACTTC
TRBJ1-3 - TRBV7-3 - CASSSGRVGSGNTIYF TGTGCCAGCAGCTCAGGGAGGGTCGGTTCTGGAAACACCATATATTTT
TRBJ2-7 - TRBV21-1 - CASSKKWDYDYEQYF TGTGCCAGCAGCAAAAAGTGGGACTACGACTACGAGCAGTACTTC
TRBJ2-1 - TRBV4-2 once CASSQELGGAYNEQFF TGTGCCAGCAGCCAAGAACTTGGTGGGGCTTACAATGAGCAGTTCTTC
TRBJ1-3 - TRBV5-1 once CASSLTGNSGNTIYF TGCGCCAGCAGCTTGACAGGGAACTCTGGAAACACCATATATTTT
TRBJ1-2 - TRBV27 few CASSSTRTIYRYGYTF TGTGCCAGCAGTTCCACACGGACAATATACCGCTATGGCTACACCTTC
TRBJ1-1 TRBD1 TRBV7-9 - CASSLVSRDRDTNTEAFF TGTGCCAGCAGCTTAGTATCCCGGGACAGGGATACGAACACTGAAGCTTTCTTT
TRBJ1-4 TRBD1 TRBV28 - CASSLTGAVEKLFF TGTGCCAGCAGTTTGACAGGGGCGGTTGAAAAACTGTTTTTT
TRBJ2-3 TRBD2 TRBV11-2 few CASSSMTSADTQYF TGTGCCAGCAGCTCTATGACTAGCGCAGATACGCAGTATTTT
TRBJ1-1 TRBD1 TRBV28 - CASAGTDLIMNTEAFF TGTGCCAGTGCCGGGACAGACCTAATCATGAACACTGAAGCTTTCTTT
TRBJ1-6 - TRBV27 few CASSLRRDSPLHF TGTGCCAGCAGTTTAAGGAGGGATTCACCCCTCCACTTT
TRBJ1-6 - TRBV4-2 - CASSQVGVENSPLHF TGTGCCAGCAGCCAAGTCGGGGTTGAAAATTCACCCCTCCACTTT
TRBJ2-7 TRBD1 TRBV9 - CASSATGQGYYEQYF TGTGCCAGCAGCGCGACCGGACAGGGGTACTACGAGCAGTACTTC
TRBJ2-5 TRBD1 TRBV11-1 - CASSQGQGSGETQYF TGTGCCAGCAGCCAGGGACAGGGGTCTGGAGAGACCCAGTACTTC
TRBJ1-5 - TRBV30 - CACSRLQGGDQPQHF TGTGCCTGCAGCCGCCTACAGGGAGGGGATCAGCCCCAGCATTTT
TRBJ1-2 - TRBV14 few CASSQLPYGGYTF TGTGCCAGCAGCCAACTTCCCTATGGTGGCTACACCTTC
TRBJ2-7 - TRBV6-5 - CASSYSTRGHEQYF TGTGCCAGCAGTTACTCGACCAGGGGTCACGAGCAGTACTTC
TRBJ2-3 TRBD2 TRBV19 - CASSMRGASQTDTQYF TGTGCCAGTAGTATGCGGGGGGCGAGCCAGACAGATACGCAGTATTTT
TRBJ2-3 - TRBV11-2 - CASSHNTGWTSTDTQYF TGTGCCAGCAGCCACAACACCGGGTGGACTAGCACAGATACGCAGTATTTT
TRBJ2-7 - TRBV19 few CASSIDSSYEQYF TGTGCCAGTAGTATTGACAGCTCCTACGAGCAGTACTTC
TRBJ2-1 TRBD2 TRBV7-8 - CASSLGGGAIEQFF TGTGCCAGCAGCTTAGGCGGGGGGGCGATTGAGCAGTTCTTC
TRBJ2-5 - TRBV7-7 - CASSSTGQETQYF TGTGCCAGCAGTTCGACAGGACAAGAGACCCAGTACTTC
TRBJ2-1 - TRBV9 once CASSVSLWNEQFF TGTGCCAGCAGCGTATCGCTATGGAATGAGCAGTTCTTC
TRBJ1-2 TRBD1 TRBV5-3 - CARTDDRDGYTF TGTGCCAGAACCGATGACAGGGATGGCTACACCTTC
TRBJ1-1 TRBD1 TRBV7-9 - CASSLTGLAFF TGTGCCAGCAGCTTGACAGGGCTGGCTTTCTTT
TRBJ2-7 - TRBV7-6 few CASSSLAYSGSYEQYF TGTGCCAGCAGCTCTCTAGCTTACTCAGGTTCCTACGAGCAGTACTTC
TRBJ1-1 TRBD1 TRBV19 - CASSTGTAMNTEAFF TGTGCCAGTAGTACCGGGACAGCTATGAACACTGAAGCTTTCTTT
TRBJ2-4 - TRBV7-9 once CASSTGGAARAKNIQYF TGTGCCAGCAGCACAGGGGGGGCAGCCAGAGCCAAAAACATTCAGTACTTC
TRBJ1-2 - TRBV4-3 - CASSQEATGFYGYTF TGCGCCAGCAGCCAAGAGGCCACAGGGTTCTATGGCTACACCTTC
TRBJ2-3 - TRBV27 - CASSPTTDTQYF TGTGCCAGCAGTCCAACAACAGATACGCAGTATTTT
TRBJ1-2 - TRBV9 - CATEAVNYGYTF TGTGCCACCGAAGCCGTTAACTATGGCTACACCTTC
TRBJ2-7 - TRBV10-2 few CASIQKGPGNEQYF TGCGCCAGCATCCAGAAGGGCCCAGGGAACGAGCAGTACTTC
TRBJ2-7 TRBD1 TRBV7-9 once CASSFADRDYEQYF TGTGCCAGCAGCTTTGCGGACAGGGACTACGAGCAGTACTTC
TRBJ2-7 TRBD1 TRBV23-1 - CASSPGQAEGTHYEQYF TGCGCCAGCAGTCCGGGACAGGCTGAAGGAACCCACTACGAGCAGTACTTC
TRBJ1-2 - TRBV7-8 - CASSLVPETNYGYTF TGTGCCAGCAGCTTAGTTCCAGAAACTAACTATGGCTACACCTTC
TRBJ1-5 - TRBV6-6 - CASGVNQPQHF TGTGCCAGTGGAGTCAATCAGCCCCAGCATTTT
TRBJ1-3 TRBD1 TRBV4-1 - CASSPATGGGNTIYF TGCGCCAGCAGCCCAGCGACAGGGGGTGGAAACACCATATATTTT